The table lists the clone carrying this TCR beta chain with a few counts. The source of the sample is a study of patients and donors after allogeneic stem cell transplantation. Germline-derived CDR1 and CDR2 are SGHRS and YFSETQ. Trimming shortened V by 1 base and J by 2 bases, and 7 bases separated the two germline ends. CDR3 length equals 13 residues. TCRdb passed the RT-PCR reads through MiXCR, listing each CDR3 protein once. The data contain about 150,000 distinct CDR3 sequences, nearly 25% of them seen just once; the ten biggest clones take up around 26%. The clonotype was recovered from a human donor who was either an allogeneic HSCT recipient or a stem cell or donor lymphocyte infusion donor (not recorded which). It is not recorded whose cells these are; they may come from a transplant donor. The specimen sequenced was blood, either unsorted or a sorted T cell fraction (not recorded which). The gene calls are TRBV5-1 and TRBJ2-7; D is uncertain. The CDR3 bases are TGCGCCAGCAGCTTGACGAGGACCTACGAGCAGTACTTC. Encoded protein: CASSLTRTYEQYF.